These 17 T cell receptor beta chains were all obtained from the same sample, sequenced in a study of beta chain features in type 1 diabetes. The authors reverse transcribed all of the isolated RNA, so sequencing captured expressed TCRB transcripts. Using immunoSEQ multiplex PCR, the repertoire was profiled, and TCRdb retains in-frame clones only, with some absent. Here the sample spans 330,000 or so clones, around 19% being singletons. The sequenced sample was naive CD4+ T cells from blood. The source of these receptors is a woman aged 18-30 years in good health.

This chain connects TRBV10-3 to TRBJ2-5; 9 nucleotides line up with TRBD2. CDR3 length equals 13 residues. Germline CDR1 is ENHRY and CDR2 is SYGVKD. The V gene end was trimmed by 11 bases and the J gene end by 5 bases; junction bases not matched to a gene: 9. CDR3 DNA sequence: TGTGCCTCCGGCTTAGCGGGAGAGGAGACCCAGTACTTC. Amino acid sequence: CASGLAGEETQYF.

This clone was counted between two and nine times. V and J are TRBV7-2 and TRBJ2-1; 9 bases agree with TRBD2. The CDR3 has 14 residues. Trimming cost V 5 bases and J 9 bases; bases outside gene matches: 8. Germline V gene data show CDR1 as SGHTA and CDR2 as FQGNSA. CDR3 residues: CASSPPGLAGEQFF. The CDR3 DNA follows: TGTGCCAGCAGCCCCCCGGGACTAGCTGGTGAGCAGTTCTTC.

Only a few counts were recorded for this clone. This chain uses TRBV9 with TRBJ2-1, with TRBD1 matching over 7 bases. The CDR3 has 14 residues. Germline V gene sequence: CDR1 SGDLS, CDR2 YYNGEE. With V trimmed by 3 bases and J by 4 bases, 4 bases remained unmatched. CDR3 loop: CASSAPGQYNEQFF. The CDR3 DNA sequence: TGTGCCAGCAGCGCCCCGGGACAGTACAATGAGCAGTTCTTC. The full variable domain, in which reference TRBV9 and TRBJ2-1 provide the parts outside the CDR3, is DSGVTQTPKHLITATGQRVTLRCSPRSGDLSVYWYQQSLDQGLQFLIQYYNGEERAKGNILERFSAQQFPDLHSELNLSSLELGDSALYFCASSAPGQYNEQFFGPGTRLTVL.

This clone was found a few times. The chain carries TRBV5-6 and TRBJ2-2; D gene unclear. Per the germline V gene, CDR1 is SGHDT and CDR2 is YYEEEE. The CDR3 spans 15 residues. With 1 base removed from V and 9 bases from J, the gap between germline ends came to 16 bases. CDR3 protein: CASSLKLIPNRELFF. Written as DNA, the CDR3 is TGTGCCAGCAGCTTGAAACTAATTCCTAACCGGGAGCTGTTTTTT.

The chain combines TRBV30 with TRBJ2-1, with 12 bases that match TRBD2. The CDR3 consists of 13 residues. The trim removed 4 bases at V and 13 bases at J, leaving 8 bases unmatched. Germline values: CDR1 GTSNPN, CDR2 SVGIG (reference sequence). Here the CDR3 DNA reads TGTGCCTGGAAACTAGCGGGGGGAGAGACCCAGTTCTTC. The encoded protein is CAWKLAGGETQFF.

This clone was picked up a small number of times. Other DNA sequences in this sample translate to the same CDR3. The genes are TRBV7-9 and TRBJ2-5; D may be TRBD1 (6 bases). The CDR3 extends over 13 amino acids. Trimming left V 6 bases short and J 1 base short, with 9 bases between. Germline CDR1 reads SEHNR; CDR2 reads FQNEAQ (reference sequence). Here the CDR3 reads CASSLGAQETQYF. The CDR3 bases are TGTGCCAGCAGTTTGGGGGCCCAAGAGACCCAGTACTTC.

This clone came up a few times. This sequence joins TRBV4-1 and TRBJ1-5; TRBD1 matches at 7 bases. Germline V CDR1 and CDR2: MGHRA, YSYEKL. CDR3 size: 14 residues. After removal of 4 bases from V and 5 bases from J, the junction contained 5 bases not matched to a gene. The CDR3 DNA follows: TGCGCCAGCAGCCCACAGGGGACTGATCAGCCCCAGCATTTT. Amino acids: CASSPQGTDQPQHF.

This clone was seen a few times. The chain has TRBV2 and TRBJ1-4, with 9 bases that match TRBD1. CDR1 is SNHLY and CDR2 is FYNNEI in the germline V gene. Unmatched junction bases numbered 11, after V lost 10 bases and J lost 11 bases. The CDR3 has 13 residues. In DNA, the CDR3 is TGTGCCACGACCGGGACAGGGCGGACGAAACTGTTTTTT. This sequence encodes CATTGTGRTKLFF.

This chain uses TRBV5-1 with TRBJ2-1, with 10 nucleotides matching TRBD2. Unmatched junction bases numbered 3, after V lost 0 bases and J lost 6 bases. The CDR3 spans 15 residues. Germline lookup yields CDR1 SGHRS and CDR2 YFSETQ. Written as DNA, the CDR3 is TGCGCCAGCAGCTTGGCTAGCGGGAGCCTCAATGAGCAGTTCTTC. It yields the protein CASSLASGSLNEQFF.

This clone was seen more than once but under ten times. The chain uses TRBV14 and TRBJ2-7; D ambiguous. Germline loops: CDR1 SGHDN, CDR2 FVKESK. With 3 bases removed from V and 1 base from J, the gap between germline ends came to 7 bases. The CDR3 totals 13 residues. The CDR3 spells CASSQGDSYEQYF. Here the CDR3 DNA reads TGTGCCAGCAGCCAGGGCGATTCCTACGAGCAGTACTTC.

In the case of this clone: Distinct nucleotide sequences in the sample also encode this CDR3. The V call is TRBV30, the J call TRBJ2-5; D gene uncertain. Per the germline V gene, CDR1 is GTSNPN and CDR2 is SVGIG (reference sequence). The CDR3 runs 11 residues. V gave up 1 base and J gave up 4 bases, with 4 bases separating them. CDR3: CAWSALETQYF. The CDR3, as DNA: TGTGCCTGGAGTGCCTTAGAGACCCAGTACTTC. The entire variable domain, with the rest obtained from reference TRBV30 and TRBJ2-5, is as follows: SQTIHQWPATLVQPVGSPLSLECTVEGTSNPNLYWYRQAAGRGLQLLFYSVGIGQISSEVPQNLSASRPQDRQFILSSKKLLLSDSGFYLCAWSALETQYFGPGTRLLVL.

Only a few counts were recorded for this clone. The gene calls are TRBV7-9 and TRBJ2-7; no reliable D call. Germline V gene data show CDR1 as SEHNR and CDR2 as FQNEAQ (reference sequence). Trimming removed 7 bases at V and 1 base at J, with 11 bases between. The CDR3 runs to 13 residues. CDR3 DNA sequence: TGTGCCAGCAATAGAGTGGAGTCCTACGAGCAGTACTTC. Translating it yields CASNRVESYEQYF.

This chain connects TRBV14 to TRBJ2-1, with 12 bases aligning to TRBD2. There are 15 residues in the CDR3. The germline gives CDR1 SGHDN, CDR2 FVKESK. The J segment lost 5 bases and the V segment lost 5 bases, leaving 4 bases of the junction unmatched. The DNA for the CDR3 is TGTGCCAGCAGCTCACTAGCGGGGGGTAACAATGAGCAGTTCTTC. The encoded protein is CASSSLAGGNNEQFF.

This chain joins TRBV4-1 and TRBJ2-3; the D is unclear. Germline V gives CDR1 MGHRA, CDR2 YSYEKL. The CDR3 contains 13 residues. Trimming took 3 bases from V and 2 from J, leaving 6 bases between them. The CDR3 loop is CASSHGYTDTQYF. CDR3 bases: TGCGCCAGCAGCCACGGGTACACAGATACGCAGTATTTT.

This clone showed up just a few times. The V gene is TRBV5-4, the J gene TRBJ2-1; weak D call: TRBD2 (5 bases). The CDR3 loop spans 13 amino acids. V gave up 0 bases and J gave up 9 bases, with 10 bases separating them. Germline CDR1 reads SGHNT; CDR2 reads YYREEE (reference sequence). The CDR3 DNA reads as TGTGCCAGCAGCTTGGCCCTAGCCGGTGAGCAGTTCTTC. Amino acids: CASSLALAGEQFF.

The rearrangement uses TRBV11-2 and TRBJ2-1; 7 nucleotides line up with TRBD2. The junction had 6 bases not matched to a gene; V was cut back by 8 bases and J by 2 bases. The CDR3 has 14 residues. Per germline, CDR1 SGHAT and CDR2 FQNNGV. CDR3 protein: CASEERGTYNEQFF. CDR3 sequence (DNA): TGTGCCAGCGAGGAGCGGGGCACCTACAATGAGCAGTTCTTC.

The gene calls are TRBV4-2 and TRBJ2-5; D is possibly TRBD2 (6 bases). In germline, CDR1 is LGHNA, CDR2 YNFKEQ. Trimming took off 1 base at V and 4 bases at J, with 7 bases between the two ends. CDR3 length equals 13 residues. CDR3 sequence: CASSQASAETQYF. The CDR3 coding sequence is TGTGCCAGCAGCCAAGCTAGCGCAGAGACCCAGTACTTC.